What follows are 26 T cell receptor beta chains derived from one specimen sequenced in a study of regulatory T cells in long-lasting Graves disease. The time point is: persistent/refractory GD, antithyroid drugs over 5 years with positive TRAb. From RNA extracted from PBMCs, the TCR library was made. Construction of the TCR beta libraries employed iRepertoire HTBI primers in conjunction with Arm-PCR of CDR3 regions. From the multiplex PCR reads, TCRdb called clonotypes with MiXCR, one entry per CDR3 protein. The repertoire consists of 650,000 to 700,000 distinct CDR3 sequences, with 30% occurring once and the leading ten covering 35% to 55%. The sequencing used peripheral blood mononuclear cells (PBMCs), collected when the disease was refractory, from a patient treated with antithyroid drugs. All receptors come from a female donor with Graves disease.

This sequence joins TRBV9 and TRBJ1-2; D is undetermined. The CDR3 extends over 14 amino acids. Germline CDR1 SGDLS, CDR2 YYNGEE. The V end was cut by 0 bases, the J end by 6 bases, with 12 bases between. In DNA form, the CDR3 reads TGTGCCAGCAGCGTAGGTGTGGGCTTGGATGGCTACACCTTC. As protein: CASSVGVGLDGYTF.

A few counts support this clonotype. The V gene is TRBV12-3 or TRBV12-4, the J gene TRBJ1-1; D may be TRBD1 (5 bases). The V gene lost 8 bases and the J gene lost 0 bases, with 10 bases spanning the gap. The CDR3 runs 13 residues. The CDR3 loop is CASQRGVNTEAFF. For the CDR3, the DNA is TGTGCCAGCCAGAGAGGGGTGAACACTGAAGCTTTCTTT.

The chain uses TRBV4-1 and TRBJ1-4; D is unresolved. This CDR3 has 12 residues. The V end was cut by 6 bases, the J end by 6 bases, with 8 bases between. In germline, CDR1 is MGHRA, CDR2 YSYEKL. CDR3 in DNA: TGCGCCAGCAGGAGGACTGATGAAAAACTGTTTTTT. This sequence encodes CASRRTDEKLFF.

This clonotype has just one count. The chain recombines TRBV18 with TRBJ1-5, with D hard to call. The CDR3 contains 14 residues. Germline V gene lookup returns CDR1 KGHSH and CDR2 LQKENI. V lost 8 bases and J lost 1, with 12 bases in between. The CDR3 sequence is CASRPGVSNQPQHF. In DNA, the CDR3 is TGTGCCAGCCGACCTGGGGTGAGCAATCAGCCCCAGCATTTT.

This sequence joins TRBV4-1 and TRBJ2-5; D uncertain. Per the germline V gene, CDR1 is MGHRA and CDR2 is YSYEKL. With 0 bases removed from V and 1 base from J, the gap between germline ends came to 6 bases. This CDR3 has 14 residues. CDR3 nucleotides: TGCGCCAGCAGCCAAGAGGGCAGCCAAGAGACCCAGTACTTC. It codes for CASSQEGSQETQYF.

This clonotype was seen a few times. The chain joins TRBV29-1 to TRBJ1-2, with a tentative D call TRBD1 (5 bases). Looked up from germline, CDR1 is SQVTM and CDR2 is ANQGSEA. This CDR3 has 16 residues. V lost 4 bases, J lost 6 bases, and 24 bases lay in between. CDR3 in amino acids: CSVVHPTGQVRHGYTF. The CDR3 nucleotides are TGCAGCGTTGTACACCCGACCGGACAAGTCAGACATGGCTACACCTTC.

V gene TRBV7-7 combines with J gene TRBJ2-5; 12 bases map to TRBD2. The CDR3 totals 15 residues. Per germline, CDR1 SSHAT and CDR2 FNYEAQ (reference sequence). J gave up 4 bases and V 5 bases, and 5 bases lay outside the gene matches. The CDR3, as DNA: TGTGCCAGCAGCCCGATGACTAGCGGGAGAGAGACCCAGTACTTC. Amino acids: CASSPMTSGRETQYF.

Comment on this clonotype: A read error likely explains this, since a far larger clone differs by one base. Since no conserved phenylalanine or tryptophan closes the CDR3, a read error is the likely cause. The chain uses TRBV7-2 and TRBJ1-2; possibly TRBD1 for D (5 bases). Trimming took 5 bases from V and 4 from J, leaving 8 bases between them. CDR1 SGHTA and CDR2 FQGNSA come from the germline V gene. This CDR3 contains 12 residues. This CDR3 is CASSPQGYGYTL. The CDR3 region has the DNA TGTGCCAGCAGCCCCCAGGGCTATGGCTACACCCTC.

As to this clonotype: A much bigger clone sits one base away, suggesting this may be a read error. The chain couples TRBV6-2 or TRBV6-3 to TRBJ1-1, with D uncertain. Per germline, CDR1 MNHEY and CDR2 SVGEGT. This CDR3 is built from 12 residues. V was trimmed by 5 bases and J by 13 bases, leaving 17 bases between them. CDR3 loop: CASSEGGSVVFF. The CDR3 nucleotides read TGTGCCAGCAGTGAGGGCGGGAGTGTCGTTTTCTTT.

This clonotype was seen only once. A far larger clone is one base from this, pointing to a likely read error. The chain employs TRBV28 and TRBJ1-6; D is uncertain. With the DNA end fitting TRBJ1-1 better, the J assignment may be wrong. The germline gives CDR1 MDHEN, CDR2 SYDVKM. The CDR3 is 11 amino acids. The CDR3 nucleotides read TGTGCCTCGCTTAGAAGGGCCCAAGCTTTCTTT. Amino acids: CASLRRAQAFF.

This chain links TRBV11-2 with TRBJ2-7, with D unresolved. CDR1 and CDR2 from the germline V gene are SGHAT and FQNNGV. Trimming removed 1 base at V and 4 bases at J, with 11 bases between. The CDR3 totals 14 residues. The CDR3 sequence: CASSLALSVYEQYF. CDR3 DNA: TGTGCCAGCAGCTTAGCTCTAAGCGTTTACGAGCAGTACTTC.

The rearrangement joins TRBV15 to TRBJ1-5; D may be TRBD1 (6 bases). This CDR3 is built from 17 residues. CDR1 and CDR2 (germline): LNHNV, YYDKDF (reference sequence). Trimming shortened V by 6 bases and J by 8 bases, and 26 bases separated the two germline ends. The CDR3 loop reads CATSPRGWGGEGKPQHF. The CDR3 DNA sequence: TGTGCCACCAGTCCGAGGGGGTGGGGGGGGGAAGGTAAGCCCCAGCATTTT.

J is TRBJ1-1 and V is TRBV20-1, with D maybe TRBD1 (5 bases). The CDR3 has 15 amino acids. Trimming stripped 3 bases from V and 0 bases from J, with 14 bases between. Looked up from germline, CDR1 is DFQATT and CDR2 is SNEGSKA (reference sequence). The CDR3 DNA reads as TGCAGTGCTAGGGCCCTCTCAGGGATGAACACTGAAGCTTTCTTT. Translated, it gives CSARALSGMNTEAFF.

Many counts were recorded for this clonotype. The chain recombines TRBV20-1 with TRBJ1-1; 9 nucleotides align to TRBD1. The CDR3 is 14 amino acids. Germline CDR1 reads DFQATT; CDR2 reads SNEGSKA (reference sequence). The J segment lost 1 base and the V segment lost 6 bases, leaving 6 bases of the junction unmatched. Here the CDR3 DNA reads TGCAGTGCCCTAGGGGACAGGGAGAACACTGAAGCTTTCTTT. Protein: CSALGDRENTEAFF.

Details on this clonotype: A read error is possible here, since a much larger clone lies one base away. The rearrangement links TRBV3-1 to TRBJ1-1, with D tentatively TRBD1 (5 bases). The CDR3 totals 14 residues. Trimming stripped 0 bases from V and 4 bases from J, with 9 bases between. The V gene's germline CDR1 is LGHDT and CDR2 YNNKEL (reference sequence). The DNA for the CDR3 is TGTGCCAGCAGCCAAGATACGAGGGGCACTGAAGCTTTCTTT. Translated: CASSQDTRGTEAFF.

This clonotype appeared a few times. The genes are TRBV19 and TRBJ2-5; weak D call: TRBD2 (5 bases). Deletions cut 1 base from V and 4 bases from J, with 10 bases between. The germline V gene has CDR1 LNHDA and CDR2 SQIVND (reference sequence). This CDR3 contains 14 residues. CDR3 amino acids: CASSIAGKGETQYF. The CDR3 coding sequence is TGTGCCAGTAGTATAGCGGGAAAGGGAGAGACCCAGTACTTC.

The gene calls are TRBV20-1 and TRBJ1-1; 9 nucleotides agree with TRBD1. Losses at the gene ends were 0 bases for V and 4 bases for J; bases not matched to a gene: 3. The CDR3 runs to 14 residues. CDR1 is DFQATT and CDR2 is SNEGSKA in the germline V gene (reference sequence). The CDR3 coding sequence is TGCAGTGCTAGAGATCGGACAGGGGCCACTGAAGCTTTCTTT. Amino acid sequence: CSARDRTGATEAFF.

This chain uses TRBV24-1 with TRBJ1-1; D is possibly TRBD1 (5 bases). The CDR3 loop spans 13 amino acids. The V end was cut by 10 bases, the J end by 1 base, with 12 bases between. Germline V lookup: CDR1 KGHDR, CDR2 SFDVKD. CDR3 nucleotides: TGTGCCACTCTGTGGGGGGGGAACACTGAAGCTTTCTTT. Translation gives CATLWGGNTEAFF.

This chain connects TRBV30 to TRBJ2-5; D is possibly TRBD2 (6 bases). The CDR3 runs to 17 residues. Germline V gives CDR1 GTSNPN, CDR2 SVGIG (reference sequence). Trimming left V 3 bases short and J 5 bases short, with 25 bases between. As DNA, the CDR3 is TGTGCCTGGAGCGGGGAACCCCGGGACTCAGACTGGGAGACCCAGTACTTC. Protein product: CAWSGEPRDSDWETQYF.

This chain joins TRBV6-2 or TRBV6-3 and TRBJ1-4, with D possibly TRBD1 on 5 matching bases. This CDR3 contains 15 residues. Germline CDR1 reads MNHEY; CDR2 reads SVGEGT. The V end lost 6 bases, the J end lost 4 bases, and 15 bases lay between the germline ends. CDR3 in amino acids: CASSLLTAHNEKLFF. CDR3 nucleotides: TGTGCCAGCAGCCTCCTGACAGCACATAATGAAAAACTGTTTTTT.

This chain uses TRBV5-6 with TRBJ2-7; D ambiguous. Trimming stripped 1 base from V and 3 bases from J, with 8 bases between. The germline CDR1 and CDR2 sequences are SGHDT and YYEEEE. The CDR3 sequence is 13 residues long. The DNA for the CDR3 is TGTGCCAGCAGCTTGTCAAACGTCTACGAGCAGTACTTC. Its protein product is CASSLSNVYEQYF. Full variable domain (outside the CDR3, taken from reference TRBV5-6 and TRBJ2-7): DAGVTQSPTHLIKTRGQQVTLRCSPKSGHDTVSWYQQALGQGPQFIFQYYEEEERQRGNFPDRFSGHQFPNYSSELNVNALLLGDSALYLCASSLSNVYEQYFGPGTRLTVT.

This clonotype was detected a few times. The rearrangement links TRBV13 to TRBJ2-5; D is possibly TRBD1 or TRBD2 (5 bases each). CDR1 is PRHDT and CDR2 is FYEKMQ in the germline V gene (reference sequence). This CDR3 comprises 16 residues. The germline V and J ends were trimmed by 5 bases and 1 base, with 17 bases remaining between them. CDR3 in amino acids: CASSLTQGTAQETQYF. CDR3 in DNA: TGTGCCAGCAGCCTCACCCAAGGGACGGCCCAAGAGACCCAGTACTTC.

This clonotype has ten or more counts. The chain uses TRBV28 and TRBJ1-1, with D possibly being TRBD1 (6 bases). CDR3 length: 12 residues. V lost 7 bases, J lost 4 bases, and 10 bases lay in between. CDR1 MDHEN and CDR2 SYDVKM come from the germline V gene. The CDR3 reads CASMGGPTEAFF. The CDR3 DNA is TGTGCCAGCATGGGGGGGCCCACTGAAGCTTTCTTT.

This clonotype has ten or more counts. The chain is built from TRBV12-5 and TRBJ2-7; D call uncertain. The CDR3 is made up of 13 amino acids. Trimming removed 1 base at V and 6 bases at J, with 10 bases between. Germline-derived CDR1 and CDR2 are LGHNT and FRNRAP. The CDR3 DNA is TGTGCTAGTGGTTTGGGACCGTTCCCCGAGCAGTACTTC. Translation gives CASGLGPFPEQYF.

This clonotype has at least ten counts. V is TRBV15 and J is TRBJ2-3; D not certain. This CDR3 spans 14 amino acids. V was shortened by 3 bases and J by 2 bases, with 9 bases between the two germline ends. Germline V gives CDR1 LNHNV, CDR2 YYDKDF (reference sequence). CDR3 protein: CATSRGYPTDTQYF. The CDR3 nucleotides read TGTGCCACCAGCAGGGGGTACCCCACAGATACGCAGTATTTT.

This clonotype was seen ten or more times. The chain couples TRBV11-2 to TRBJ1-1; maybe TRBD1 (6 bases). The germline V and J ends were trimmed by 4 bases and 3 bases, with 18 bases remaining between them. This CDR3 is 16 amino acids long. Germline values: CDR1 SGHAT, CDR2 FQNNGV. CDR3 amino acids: CASSSSGTPRDTEAFF. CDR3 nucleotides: TGTGCCAGCAGCTCAAGTGGGACACCGAGGGACACTGAAGCTTTCTTT.